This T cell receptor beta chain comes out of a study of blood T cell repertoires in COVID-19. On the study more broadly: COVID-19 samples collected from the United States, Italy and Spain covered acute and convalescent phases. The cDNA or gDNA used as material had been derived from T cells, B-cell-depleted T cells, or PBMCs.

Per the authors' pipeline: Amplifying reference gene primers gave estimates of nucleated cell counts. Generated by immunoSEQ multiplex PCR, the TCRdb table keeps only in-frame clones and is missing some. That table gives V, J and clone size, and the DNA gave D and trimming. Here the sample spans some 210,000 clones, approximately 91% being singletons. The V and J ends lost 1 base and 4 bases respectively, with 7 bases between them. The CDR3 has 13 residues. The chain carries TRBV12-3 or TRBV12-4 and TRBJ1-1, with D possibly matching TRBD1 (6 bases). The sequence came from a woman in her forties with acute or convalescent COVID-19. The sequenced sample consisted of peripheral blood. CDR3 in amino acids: CASSLGGGTEAFF. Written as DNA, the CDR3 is TGTGCCAGCAGTTTAGGAGGGGGCACTGAAGCTTTCTTT.